This T cell receptor (beta chain) was identified in a study of cytomegalovirus exposure and HLA in healthy donors. 60 Vbeta and 13 Jbeta primers were used in PCR. Generated by immunoSEQ multiplex PCR, the TCRdb table keeps only in-frame clones and is missing some. The sample yields about 170,000 clones, around 83% seen once. Material: PBMCs. The receptor was derived from a man aged 18 to 30 in good health and CMV-seropositive.

The CDR3 DNA reads as TGCGCCAGCAGCTTGTTGACAACTAGCGAGCAGTACTTC. Encoded protein: CASSLLTTSEQYF. The chain is built from TRBV5-1 and TRBJ2-5; D possibly corresponds to TRBD2 (5 bases). The DNA end lines up better with TRBJ2-7; the J call may be wrong. CDR1 SGHRS and CDR2 YFSETQ come from the germline V gene. CDR3 size: 13 residues.